This T cell receptor (beta chain) is drawn from a study of blood T cell repertoires in COVID-19. Libraries were prepared by immunoSEQ multiplex PCR; TCRdb keeps only in-frame clonotypes and omits some of them. Of a few hundred thousand clones detected, 80% to 85% appear once; the ten largest clones hold roughly 8%. The germline CDR1 and CDR2 sequences are SGHTA and FQGNSA. Germline trimming cut 1 base from V and 4 bases from J; bases unmatched to any gene: 4. The CDR3 loop spans 16 amino acids. This chain uses TRBV7-2 with TRBJ2-1; 10 positions agree with TRBD2. The sequenced material came from peripheral blood. The clonotype comes from a woman older than 75 with COVID-19, enrolled during active disease. CDR3 DNA: TGTGCCAGCAGCTTAGAAGGGACTAGCGCTTACAATGAGCAGTTCTTC. Protein product: CASSLEGTSAYNEQFF.